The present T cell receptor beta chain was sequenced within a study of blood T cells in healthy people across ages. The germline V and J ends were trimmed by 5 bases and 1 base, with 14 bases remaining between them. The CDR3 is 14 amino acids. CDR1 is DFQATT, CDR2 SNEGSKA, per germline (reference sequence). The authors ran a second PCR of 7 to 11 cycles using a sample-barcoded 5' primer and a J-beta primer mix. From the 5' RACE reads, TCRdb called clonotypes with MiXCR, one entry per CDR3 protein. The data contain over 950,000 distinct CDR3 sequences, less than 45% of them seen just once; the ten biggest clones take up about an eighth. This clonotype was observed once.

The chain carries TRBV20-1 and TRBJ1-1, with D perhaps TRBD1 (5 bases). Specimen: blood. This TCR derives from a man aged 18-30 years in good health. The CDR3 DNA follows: TGCAGTGCTGGGGGGGGTTCCCCGAACACTGAAGCTTTCTTT. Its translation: CSAGGGSPNTEAFF.